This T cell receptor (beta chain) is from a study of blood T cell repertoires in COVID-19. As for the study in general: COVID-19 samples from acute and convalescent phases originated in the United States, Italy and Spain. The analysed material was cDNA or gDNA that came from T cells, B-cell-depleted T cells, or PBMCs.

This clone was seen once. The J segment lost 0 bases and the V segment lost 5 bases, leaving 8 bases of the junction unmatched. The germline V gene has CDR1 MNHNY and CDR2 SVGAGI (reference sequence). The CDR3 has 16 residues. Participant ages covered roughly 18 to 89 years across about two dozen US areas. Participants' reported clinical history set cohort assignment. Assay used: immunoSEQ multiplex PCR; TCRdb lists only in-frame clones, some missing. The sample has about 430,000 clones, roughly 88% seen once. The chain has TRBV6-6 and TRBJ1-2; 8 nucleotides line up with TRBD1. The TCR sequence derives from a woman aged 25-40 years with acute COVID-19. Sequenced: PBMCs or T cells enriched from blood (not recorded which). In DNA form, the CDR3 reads TGTGCCAGCAGTAGCGGACAGGGCCCTGCTAACTATGGCTACACCTTC. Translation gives CASSSGQGPANYGYTF.